The following is a T cell receptor beta chain sequence with its context. Its matching antigen is unknown. Here immunoSEQ multiplex PCR was the method, and the copy in TCRdb shows in-frame clones only, minus some. This sample has fewer than 90,000 clones, with 86% found just once. These data belong to a study of OX40 agonist ivuxolimab in advanced cancers. On the study more broadly: Patients with hepatocellular carcinoma, melanoma, renal cell or head and neck cancer made up the dose-escalation patients. Males comprised roughly four fifths of the group, whose mean age was approximately 60 years (range roughly 20 to 90). Study findings and constraints: The study observed clonal expansion of CD4+ and CD8+ blood T cells by week 6 at 0.1 to 3.0 mg/kg.

The CDR3 extends over 16 amino acids. Germline lookup yields CDR1 SNHLY and CDR2 FYNNEI. V lost 3 bases and J lost 5, with 19 bases in between. The material sequenced was CD4+ or CD8+ T cells sorted from blood, taken in a trial of the OX40 agonist ivuxolimab. This chain links TRBV2 with TRBJ1-1; perhaps TRBD1 as D (6 bases). This receptor was taken from an adult with an advanced solid tumor such as melanoma, head and neck, liver or kidney cancer. CDR3 in DNA: TGTGCCAGCAGTGATGCTCTGAGGGGGGGCGAAACTGAAGCTTTCTTT. The encoded protein is CASSDALRGGETEAFF.